One TCR beta chain is described in this entry. Its antigen is not identified. Unique molecular identifiers featured in how the TCRbeta library was prepared. MiXCR, run by TCRdb on the PCR reads, gives a single entry per CDR3 protein. The sample shows 700,000 to 950,000 distinct CDR3 sequences, less than 20% of them seen only once. This sample stems from a study of T-cell reconstitution after alpha-beta-depleted transplantation in children. Points from the study as a whole: Newly produced T cells mostly provided counts and TCRbeta diversity after one year, as hyperexpanded clones declined.

V lost 0 bases and J lost 15, with 12 bases in between. The CDR3 spans 11 residues. Germline CDR1 DFQATT, CDR2 SNEGSKA (reference sequence). Specimen: PBMCs, mostly from graft donor cells, collected 360 days after TCRalphabeta/CD19-depleted stem cell transplant. V is TRBV20-1 and J is TRBJ2-1; D not certain. The TCR was taken from a male patient aged 10-17 years who had a stem cell transplant for acute lymphoblastic leukemia, so the T cells may come from the graft donor. The CDR3 DNA follows: TGCAGTGCTAGAGACCTCATTGGGTGGTTCTTC. It codes for CSARDLIGWFF.